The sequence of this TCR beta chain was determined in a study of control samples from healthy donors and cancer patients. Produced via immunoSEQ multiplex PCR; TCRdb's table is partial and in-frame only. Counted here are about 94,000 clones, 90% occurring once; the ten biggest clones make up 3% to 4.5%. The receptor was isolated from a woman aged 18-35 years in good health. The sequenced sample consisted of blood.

In nucleotides, the CDR3 is TGTGCCAGCAGCTTACAGGCGGGCGTCTCCTACGAGCAGTACTTC. It translates to CASSLQAGVSYEQYF. The chain carries TRBV7-2 and TRBJ2-7, with D possibly matching TRBD2 (5 bases). This CDR3 has 15 residues. Looked up from germline, CDR1 is SGHTA and CDR2 is FQGNSA. The ends were cut back, 2 bases at V and 0 bases at J, with 11 bases in the middle.